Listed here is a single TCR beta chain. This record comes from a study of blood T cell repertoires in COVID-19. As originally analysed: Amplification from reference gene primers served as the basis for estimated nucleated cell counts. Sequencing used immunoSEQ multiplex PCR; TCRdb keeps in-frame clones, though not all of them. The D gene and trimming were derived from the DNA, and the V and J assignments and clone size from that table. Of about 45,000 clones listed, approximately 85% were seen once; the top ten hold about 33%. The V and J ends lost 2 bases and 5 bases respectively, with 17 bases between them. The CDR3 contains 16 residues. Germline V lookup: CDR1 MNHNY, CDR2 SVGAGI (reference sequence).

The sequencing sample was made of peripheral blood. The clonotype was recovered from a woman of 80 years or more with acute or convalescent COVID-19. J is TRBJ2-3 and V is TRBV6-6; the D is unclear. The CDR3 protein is CASSYRSTRGEDTQYF. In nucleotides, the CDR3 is TGTGCCAGCAGTTACCGATCGACGCGAGGTGAAGATACGCAGTATTTT.